A single sample is the source of the 22 T cell receptor beta chains below, sequenced in a study of OX40 agonist ivuxolimab in advanced cancers. The data were produced by immunoSEQ multiplex PCR, yet TCRdb's version contains in-frame clones alone and is incomplete. The profile covers approximately 100,000 clones, with around 80% appearing a single time and around 5.5% taken by the ten largest. The specimen was CD4+ or CD8+ T cells sorted from blood, collected in a trial of the OX40 agonist ivuxolimab. The receptor source for this set is an adult with an advanced solid tumor such as melanoma, head and neck, liver or kidney cancer.

The count of this clone is one. This chain links TRBV11-2 with TRBJ1-2; D not resolved. Germline V gives CDR1 SGHAT, CDR2 FQNNGV. The CDR3 is 14 residues long. The V gene lost 0 bases and the J gene lost 4 bases, with 9 bases spanning the gap. The DNA of the CDR3 is TGTGCCAGCAGCTTAGATGAGAACCGCTATGGCTACACCTTC. Translated, it gives CASSLDENRYGYTF.

This clone was recorded once. The chain carries TRBV7-2 and TRBJ2-1, with D possibly being TRBD1 or TRBD2 (5 bases each). CDR3 size: 15 residues. CDR1 is SGHTA and CDR2 is FQGNSA in the germline V gene. Trimming pared 1 base from V and 8 bases from J, leaving 15 bases between. This CDR3 is CASSLEGRQQDEQFF. CDR3 nucleotide sequence: TGTGCCAGCAGCTTAGAGGGGAGACAACAAGATGAGCAGTTCTTC. Variable domain in full (rest from reference TRBV7-2 and TRBJ2-1): GAGVSQSPSNKVTEKGKDVELRCDPISGHTALYWYRQSLGQGLEFLIYFQGNSAPDKSGLPSDRFSAERTGGSVSTLTIQRTQQEDSAVYLCASSLEGRQQDEQFFGPGTRLTVL.

The CDR3 sequence is CASSLSGYTYEQYF. CDR3 DNA sequence: TGTGCCAGCAGCTTATCGGGATACACCTACGAGCAGTACTTC. This chain uses TRBV7-3 with TRBJ2-7; weak D call: TRBD2 (5 bases). The CDR3 has 14 amino acids. Trimming cost V 2 bases and J 2 bases, with 10 bases left between them. Per the germline V gene, CDR1 is SGHTA and CDR2 is FQGTGA. Looking up the rest from reference TRBV7-3 and TRBJ2-7 gives the full variable domain: GAGVSQTPSNKVTEKGKYVELRCDPISGHTALYWYRQSLGQGPEFLIYFQGTGAADDSGLPNDRFFAVRPEGSVSTLKIQRTERGDSAVYLCASSLSGYTYEQYFGPGTRLTVT.

Concerning this clone itself: The sample holds other DNA sequences that translate to the same CDR3. This rearrangement joins TRBV18 to TRBJ1-2; 9 positions match TRBD1. Germline loops: CDR1 KGHSH, CDR2 LQKENI. This CDR3 has 14 amino acids. After removal of 2 bases from V and 2 bases from J, the junction contained 0 bases not matched to a gene. The DNA for the CDR3 is TGTGCCAGCTCACCAGGGACAGGGAACTATGGCTACACCTTC. Translation gives CASSPGTGNYGYTF. Drawing the rest from reference TRBV18 and TRBJ1-2, the complete variable domain is NAGVMQNPRHLVRRRGQEARLRCSPMKGHSHVYWYRQLPEEGLKFMVYLQKENIIDESGMPKERFSAEFPKEGPSILRIQQVVRGDSAAYFCASSPGTGNYGYTFGSGTRLTVV.

V gene TRBV5-8 combines with J gene TRBJ1-5; no clear D. V was clipped by 1 base and J by 7 bases, with 30 bases between them. Germline-derived CDR1 and CDR2 are SGHTS and YDEGEE. This CDR3 comprises 20 residues. CDR3 DNA sequence: TGTGCCAGCAGCTTGTTTTATGGCGCTTTGGTCGACCTCGGGGAGCAGCCCCAGCATTTT. Encoded protein: CASSLFYGALVDLGEQPQHF.

This sequence joins TRBV29-1 and TRBJ1-5, with D maybe TRBD1 (5 bases). V dropped 7 bases and J dropped 4 bases, with 17 bases sitting between them. Germline assignment: CDR1 SQVTM and CDR2 ANQGSEA. This CDR3 has 14 residues. In nucleotides, the CDR3 is TGCAGCGCCAATCTCCCAGGGCTTAATCAGCCCCAGCATTTT. Translation: CSANLPGLNQPQHF.

V and J are TRBV7-6 and TRBJ2-1, with 10 bases identical to TRBD2. V dropped 5 bases and J dropped 4; count of bases not matched to a gene: 5. This CDR3 has 15 amino acids. Germline-derived CDR1 and CDR2 are SGHVS and FNYEAQ. The CDR3 coding sequence is TGTGCCAGCAGCCAGACTAGCGGGCGGTACAATGAGCAGTTCTTC. Amino acid sequence: CASSQTSGRYNEQFF. The whole variable domain, remainder taken from reference TRBV7-6 and TRBJ2-1, is GAGVSQSPRYKVTKRGQDVALRCDPISGHVSLYWYRQALGQGPEFLTYFNYEAQQDKSGLPNDRFSAERPEGSISTLTIQRTEQRDSAMYRCASSQTSGRYNEQFFGPGTRLTVL.

In regard to this clone: The sample carries other DNA sequences with the same CDR3. The rearrangement uses TRBV18 and TRBJ1-5; D unclear. The V and J ends lost 2 bases and 3 bases respectively, with 5 bases between them. Germline CDR1 is KGHSH and CDR2 is LQKENI. The CDR3 has 13 amino acids. The CDR3 reads CASSPGNNQPQHF. In nucleotides, the CDR3 is TGTGCCAGCTCACCAGGGAACAATCAGCCCCAGCATTTT.

This rearrangement joins TRBV6-6 to TRBJ1-2; 7 bases are shared with TRBD1. J lost 5 bases, V lost 3 bases, and 9 bases had no gene match. Germline V CDR1 and CDR2: MNHNY, SVGAGI (reference sequence). The CDR3 consists of 15 residues. The CDR3, as DNA: TGTGCCAGCAGTTATACACAGGGGCCAGGATATGGCTACACCTTC. This translates into CASSYTQGPGYGYTF.

V usage is TRBV7-2 and J usage is TRBJ1-1; D unresolved. CDR3 length equals 15 residues. Germline V gene data show CDR1 as SGHTA and CDR2 as FQGNSA. The V and J ends lost 0 bases and 4 bases respectively, with 12 bases between them. Here the CDR3 DNA reads TGTGCCAGCAGCTTAGCCCGGACGAAGGGCACTGAAGCTTTCTTT. Translated, it gives CASSLARTKGTEAFF.

This clone was observed once. This chain links TRBV7-9 with TRBJ2-2; no clear D gene. The CDR3 runs to 12 residues. V lost 5 bases to trimming and J lost 8 bases, with 9 bases between them. The V gene's germline CDR1 is SEHNR and CDR2 FQNEAQ (reference sequence). The CDR3, as DNA: TGTGCCAGCAGCCAAGAACAAGGGGAGCTGTTTTTT. Translated, it gives CASSQEQGELFF.

The chain recombines TRBV5-1 with TRBJ2-2; the D is unclear. CDR1 is SGHRS and CDR2 is YFSETQ in the germline V gene. There are 16 residues in the CDR3. V was shortened by 0 bases and J by 0 bases, with 9 bases between the two germline ends. The CDR3 DNA follows: TGCGCCAGCAGCTTGGGGGCCCGCTCGAACACCGGGGAGCTGTTTTTT. Translating it yields CASSLGARSNTGELFF.

The CDR3 DNA reads as TGTGCCAGCAGCCCAACGGGGTCCAGTAACTATGGCTACACCTTC. It translates to CASSPTGSSNYGYTF. This sequence joins TRBV7-2 and TRBJ1-2; D is unresolved. V lost 5 bases and J lost 1, with 14 bases in between. The CDR3 is made up of 15 amino acids. Germline V gives CDR1 SGHTA, CDR2 FQGNSA.

This clone was detected only a few times. The J gene is TRBJ2-7, the V gene TRBV7-2; 13 bases are shared with TRBD2. The CDR3 runs 18 residues. The germline V gene has CDR1 SGHTA and CDR2 FQGNSA. Trimming removed 2 bases from V and 7 bases from J; junction bases left unmatched: 14. This CDR3 reads CASSLMVGGLAGWGEQYF. The CDR3 nucleotides read TGTGCCAGCAGCTTAATGGTTGGGGGACTAGCGGGGTGGGGAGAGCAGTACTTC.

The chain combines TRBV11-1 with TRBJ2-5; possible D gene TRBD1, 6 bases. V lost 5 bases, J lost 5 bases, and 15 bases lay in between. This CDR3 is 14 amino acids long. The germline CDR1 and CDR2 sequences are SGHAT and FQDESV (reference sequence). Written as DNA, the CDR3 is TGTGCCAGCAGCCCCCTCACAGGGATGGAGACCCAGTACTTC. It encodes CASSPLTGMETQYF.

The chain carries TRBV6-1 and TRBJ1-5, with D possibly being TRBD1 (5 bases). Trimming removed 1 base at V and 1 base at J, with 14 bases between. Germline assignment: CDR1 MNHNS and CDR2 SASEGT. This CDR3 is built from 17 residues. CDR3 amino acids: CASSEDPRAMSNQPQHF. The CDR3 DNA reads as TGTGCCAGCAGTGAAGACCCCAGGGCAATGAGCAATCAGCCCCAGCATTTT.

The chain carries TRBV5-1 and TRBJ2-3; D possibly corresponds to TRBD1 (6 bases). CDR3 length equals 18 residues. V lost 0 bases, J lost 0 bases, and 17 bases lay in between. Looked up from germline, CDR1 is SGHRS and CDR2 is YFSETQ. CDR3 nucleotides: TGCGCCAGCAGCTTGGTCAACGGGACACGTTTGAGCACAGATACGCAGTATTTT. Residues: CASSLVNGTRLSTDTQYF.

The J gene is TRBJ2-7, the V gene TRBV9; D not resolved. Trimming pared 3 bases from V and 0 bases from J, leaving 10 bases between. The CDR3 contains 14 residues. In germline, CDR1 is SGDLS, CDR2 YYNGEE. The CDR3 DNA reads TGTGCCAGCAGCGAGAGCCCTGGCTCCTACGAGCAGTACTTC. This sequence encodes CASSESPGSYEQYF.

The chain combines TRBV7-8 with TRBJ1-1, with D hard to call. The CDR3 contains 17 residues. The V and J ends lost 5 bases and 5 bases respectively, with 24 bases between them. Germline CDR1 and CDR2: SGHVS and FQNEAQ. The CDR3 DNA sequence: TGTGCCAGCAGCCGGACTACTATGGGCATGGGTAGAACTGAAGCTTTCTTT. Encoded protein: CASSRTTMGMGRTEAFF.

This clone was detected only once. The V gene is TRBV6-1, the J gene TRBJ1-5, with 12 bases that match TRBD1. CDR3 length equals 19 residues. CDR1 MNHNS and CDR2 SASEGT come from the germline V gene. The V and J ends lost 3 bases and 2 bases, in that order; junction bases with no gene match: 11. Written as DNA, the CDR3 is TGTGCCAGCAGTGAGCCCGGGACAGGGGGCATTTTTGGCAATCAGCCCCAGCATTTT. It codes for CASSEPGTGGIFGNQPQHF.

The DNA for the CDR3 is TGTGCCAGCAGGCCCGGGACAGGCAAATACGAGCAGTACTTC. This translates into CASRPGTGKYEQYF. V and J are TRBV2 and TRBJ2-7; 8 bases map to TRBD1. Germline V CDR1 and CDR2: SNHLY, FYNNEI. This CDR3 has 14 residues. J lost 4 bases, V lost 6 bases, and 8 bases had no gene match.

V usage is TRBV5-1 and J usage is TRBJ2-1; D may correspond to TRBD1 or TRBD2 (5 bases each). The CDR3 covers 15 residues. V was cut by 0 bases and J by 4 bases, with 11 bases left in between. Germline values: CDR1 SGHRS, CDR2 YFSETQ. The CDR3 DNA reads as TGCGCCAGCAGCTTGGAGGGACGTTCTTACAATGAGCAGTTCTTC. This translates into CASSLEGRSYNEQFF.